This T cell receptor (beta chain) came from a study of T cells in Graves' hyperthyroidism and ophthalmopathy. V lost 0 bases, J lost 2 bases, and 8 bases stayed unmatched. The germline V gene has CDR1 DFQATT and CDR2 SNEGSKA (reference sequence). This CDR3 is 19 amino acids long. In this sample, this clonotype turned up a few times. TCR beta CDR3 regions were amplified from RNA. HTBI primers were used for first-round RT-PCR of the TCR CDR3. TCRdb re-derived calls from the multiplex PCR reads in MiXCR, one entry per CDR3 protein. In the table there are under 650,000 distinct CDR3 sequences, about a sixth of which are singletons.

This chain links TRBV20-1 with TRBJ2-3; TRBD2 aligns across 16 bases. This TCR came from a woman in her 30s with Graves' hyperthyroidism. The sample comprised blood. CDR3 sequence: CSARDQGTSGRAFTDTQYF. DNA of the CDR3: TGCAGTGCTAGAGATCAAGGGACTAGCGGGAGGGCCTTCACAGATACGCAGTATTTT.